This T cell receptor (beta chain) comes out of a study of blood T cell repertoires in COVID-19 (dated by TCRdb to the early 2020s). Looking at the study overall: Samples covering the acute and convalescent phases of COVID-19 were provided by collaborators in the United States, Italy and Spain. The dataset comprised deeply sampled blood TCRbeta repertoires from subjects exposed to, actively infected with, or recovered from COVID-19. Samples came from the ongoing ImmuneRACE study (first 160 participants) plus 1,254 subjects from 6 global collaborators. The repertoires were released in a freely available public database intended as a resource for research on the immune response to SARS-CoV-2. Sample metadata almost always included a de-identified subject ID, COVID-19 status, age in years and sex. The prospective study material was composed of cDNA or gDNA derived from T cells, B-cell-depleted T cells, or PBMCs. HLA class I and class II types, where available, came from metadata supplied by the sample provider rather than from assay-based typing.

The immunoSEQ Assay, a bias-controlled multiplex PCR, was used to amplify TCRbeta CDR3 regions from genomic DNA. In the original analysis: Within the assay, amplification of reference gene primers was used to estimate how many nucleated cells each sample contained. To quantify the absolute abundance of each unique TCRbeta CDR3 rearrangement, sequence reads were collapsed and filtered. For each sample, productive Simpson clonality was calculated by taking the square root of Simpson's diversity index across productive rearrangements. TCRdb's version of the immuneACCESS table is confined to in-frame rearrangements and falls short of the full clone set. An unresolved V gene accounts for under half of the shortfall where checked; the remainder is of unknown origin. V and J calls and clone size are as listed in that table; D and trimming were resolved from the DNA. Counted in this sample were fewer than 60,000 clones; 80% to 85% of them appeared once. The biggest ten clones account for about an eighth of the sample.

Worth noting for this clone: Its antigen remains undetermined. Base qualities are missing; no much larger clone stands one base away.

Findings and caveats that apply to the study as a whole: Clinical and demographic metadata were provided uncurated, with the amount varying by source and participant.

The collaborating institutions used their own protocols to collect whole blood in K2EDTA tubes. For TCRbeta analysis, collaborators shipped samples as frozen whole blood, isolated PBMCs, or DNA extracted from either of those sample types. Trimming at the junction amounts to 3 bases on V and 6 bases on J, and the germline ends lie 20 bases apart. The CDR3 starts with the cysteine, ends with the phenylalanine, and has 16 residues. The retained sequence is limited to the CDR3, 48 bases, with the frame set at the first base. CDR1 and CDR2 are read off the germline V gene as KGHSH and LQKENI. Here the chain combines TRBV18 and TRBJ1-2; a weak D assignment points to TRBD1 (5 bases agree). The TCR originated in an elderly woman with acute or convalescent COVID-19. Sequencing was carried out using peripheral blood. The CDR3 loop reads CASSPAGQRTNNGYTF. The bases are TGTGCCAGCTCACCGGCGGGGCAGCGAACCAATAATGGCTACACCTTC.